The 10 T cell receptor beta chains below come from one sample, sequenced in a study of T cell responses to AZD1222 COVID-19 vaccine. Sequencing was performed with immunoSEQ multiplex PCR; in TCRdb, only in-frame clones are kept and a portion is missing. Of approximately 100,000 clones in the sample, just over 90% are singletons; the top ten hold approximately 4.8%. The source material was peripheral blood, sampled on day 0 of AZD1222 vaccination. Receptor source: an adult in good health.

The chain combines TRBV2 with TRBJ2-3; D uncertain. The CDR3 is made up of 13 amino acids. The germline V and J ends were trimmed by 4 bases and 0 bases, with 5 bases remaining between them. The germline V gene encodes CDR1 SNHLY and CDR2 FYNNEI. The CDR3 DNA sequence: TGTGCCAGCAGTGGACTGAGCACAGATACGCAGTATTTT. It yields the protein CASSGLSTDTQYF.

The V and J genes are TRBV7-9 and TRBJ2-7; the D gene is possibly TRBD2 (5 bases). The germline CDR1 and CDR2 sequences are SEHNR and FQNEAQ (reference sequence). The CDR3 covers 11 residues. V was cut by 4 bases and J by 6 bases, with 7 bases left in between. The CDR3 DNA reads TGTGCCAGCAGCTCCGCGGGCGAGCAGTACTTC. It yields the protein CASSSAGEQYF.

The chain employs TRBV20-1 and TRBJ2-7; 10 bases agree with TRBD1. The CDR3 is made up of 11 amino acids. J gave up 9 bases and V 4 bases, and 3 bases lay outside the gene matches. Germline V gene sequence: CDR1 DFQATT, CDR2 SNEGSKA (reference sequence). For the CDR3, the DNA is TGCAGTGCTAAGACAGGGGGCAGGCAGTACTTC. It specifies CSAKTGGRQYF.

This clone was counted once. The gene calls are TRBV4-3 and TRBJ2-1; TRBD2 might be the D (5 bases). The CDR3 contains 12 residues. V was cut by 0 bases and J by 10 bases, with 7 bases left in between. Germline-derived CDR1 and CDR2 are LGHNA and YSLEER. The CDR3 loop is CASSQESGEQFF. DNA of the CDR3: TGCGCCAGCAGCCAAGAGTCGGGGGAGCAGTTCTTC.

This rearrangement joins TRBV27 to TRBJ2-1, with D maybe TRBD1 (5 bases). Germline CDR1 MNHEY, CDR2 SMNVEV (reference sequence). This CDR3 region has 12 residues. V was cut by 8 bases and J by 4 bases, with 9 bases left in between. CDR3 nucleotides: TGTGCCAGCTCATCAGGGTACAATGAGCAGTTCTTC. The encoded protein is CASSSGYNEQFF.

The rearrangement joins TRBV7-3 to TRBJ1-2; D ambiguous. Trimming cost V 2 bases and J 3 bases, with 13 bases left between them. Germline V gene sequence: CDR1 SGHTA, CDR2 FQGTGA. CDR3 length: 15 residues. The CDR3 sequence is CASSLWQRGDYGYTF. Written as DNA, the CDR3 is TGTGCCAGCAGCTTATGGCAGCGGGGAGACTATGGCTACACCTTC.

The chain joins TRBV11-2 to TRBJ1-2; D call uncertain. CDR1 SGHAT and CDR2 FQNNGV come from the germline V gene. Trimming pared 4 bases from V and 3 bases from J, leaving 9 bases between. This CDR3 has 13 amino acids. CDR3 in amino acids: CASSSDGYYGYTF. DNA for the CDR3: TGTGCCAGCAGCTCGGACGGATACTATGGCTACACCTTC. The variable domain in full, completed from reference TRBV11-2 and TRBJ1-2, reads EAGVAQSPRYKIIEKRQSVAFWCNPISGHATLYWYQQILGQGPKLLIQFQNNGVVDDSQLPKDRFSAERLKGVDSTLKIQPAKLEDSAVYLCASSSDGYYGYTFGSGTRLTVV.

The DNA for the CDR3 is TGTGCCAGCAGCGTAGTGGGTAGTCCCACAGATACGCAGTATTTT. Residues: CASSVVGSPTDTQYF. The rearrangement uses TRBV9 and TRBJ2-3; D gene uncertain. CDR3 length equals 15 residues. Germline values: CDR1 SGDLS, CDR2 YYNGEE. V was pared by 0 bases and J by 2 bases, with 10 bases between. Using reference TRBV9 and TRBJ2-3 for the parts outside the CDR3, the full variable domain is DSGVTQTPKHLITATGQRVTLRCSPRSGDLSVYWYQQSLDQGLQFLIQYYNGEERAKGNILERFSAQQFPDLHSELNLSSLELGDSALYFCASSVVGSPTDTQYFGPGTRLTVL.

This chain connects TRBV18 to TRBJ2-1; no reliable D call. The V end lost 3 bases, the J end lost 7 bases, and 16 bases lay between the germline ends. Germline lookup yields CDR1 KGHSH and CDR2 LQKENI. The CDR3 totals 15 residues. DNA for the CDR3: TGTGCCAGCTCACCGACTTGGAGTCCGCGGAATGAGCAGTTCTTC. Translation: CASSPTWSPRNEQFF.

This clone has only one observation. Written as DNA, the CDR3 is TGCGCCAGCAGCTTGGATGGAGTCAGTTATGGCTACACCTTC. Amino acid sequence: CASSLDGVSYGYTF. The rearrangement joins TRBV5-1 to TRBJ1-2; D not resolved. With 0 bases removed from V and 5 bases from J, the gap between germline ends came to 11 bases. The CDR3 contains 14 residues. Germline V gene lookup returns CDR1 SGHRS and CDR2 YFSETQ.